This T cell receptor beta chain is drawn from a study of T cells in narcolepsy. TCRdb's copy holds only in-frame clones and misses some; the assay was immunoSEQ multiplex PCR. Of 25,000 to 30,000 clones listed, around 82% are singletons. The trim removed 6 bases at V and 8 bases at J, leaving 4 bases unmatched. This CDR3 comprises 13 residues. Germline values: CDR1 ENHRY, CDR2 SYGVKD. This clonotype was sampled from a human donor with narcolepsy. Sample: CD45RA- memory CD4+ T cells from PBMCs. The J gene is TRBJ1-6, the V gene TRBV10-3; 7 bases line up with TRBD1. DNA for the CDR3: TGTGCCATCAGCCCCGACAGGGATTCACCCCTCCACTTT. Amino acids: CAISPDRDSPLHF.